The 6 T cell receptor beta chains in this list originate from one sample, sequenced in a study of blood T cell repertoires in COVID-19. Method: immunoSEQ multiplex PCR; TCRdb's copy keeps in-frame clones and lacks some. The sample gives 25,000 to 35,000 clones, 90% of which show up once; more than 7% is in the top ten. The sequenced sample was peripheral blood. The origin of the receptors is a man aged 65-85 years with active or convalescent COVID-19.

This chain connects TRBV6-1 to TRBJ2-2; D perhaps matches TRBD1 (6 bases). The germline V gene has CDR1 MNHNS and CDR2 SASEGT. V was cut by 3 bases and J by 3 bases, with 14 bases left in between. The CDR3 spans 16 residues. The CDR3 region is CASSDLPDSYTGELFF. Written as DNA, the CDR3 is TGTGCCAGCAGTGACCTGCCGGACAGCTACACCGGGGAGCTGTTTTTT.

This clone was found a few times. The chain is built from TRBV2 and TRBJ1-1; 11 nucleotides agree with TRBD1. J gave up 4 bases and V 6 bases, and 10 bases lay outside the gene matches. Germline loops: CDR1 SNHLY, CDR2 FYNNEI. CDR3 size: 16 residues. CDR3 in amino acids: CASRERGTGGGTEAFF. The CDR3 DNA sequence: TGTGCCAGCAGAGAGAGAGGGACAGGGGGAGGCACTGAAGCTTTCTTT.

The chain uses TRBV5-1 and TRBJ1-1, with D perhaps matching TRBD1 (5 bases). The V gene's germline CDR1 is SGHRS and CDR2 YFSETQ. Trimming took off 4 bases at V and 4 bases at J, with 14 bases between the two ends. This CDR3 comprises 14 residues. DNA for the CDR3: TGCGCCAGCAGCCAGCAGGGTCTCGGCACTGAAGCTTTCTTT. It yields the protein CASSQQGLGTEAFF.

The CDR3 sequence: CATSDGRVDPPEAFF. The DNA for the CDR3 is TGTGCCACCAGTGACGGCCGGGTCGACCCCCCTGAAGCTTTCTTT. This chain connects TRBV24-1 to TRBJ1-1, with no clear D. From germline, CDR1 is KGHDR and CDR2 SFDVKD. V shed 4 bases and J shed 6 bases, with 17 bases lying between them. CDR3 length: 15 amino acids.

CDR3 amino acids: CASTRKRPQGNQPQHF. Here the CDR3 DNA reads TGTGCCAGCACACGCAAACGACCCCAGGGCAATCAGCCCCAGCATTTT. The V and J genes are TRBV6-6 and TRBJ1-5; D gene unclear. CDR1 MNHNY and CDR2 SVGAGI come from the germline V gene (reference sequence). The CDR3 runs 16 residues. Trimming removed 7 bases at V and 2 bases at J, with 18 bases between.

This clone showed up just once. CDR3 nucleotide sequence: TGTGCCAGCAGCTTGGCGGGTCTGGGTCCCTACGAGCAGTACTTC. Protein: CASSLAGLGPYEQYF. J is TRBJ2-7 and V is TRBV5-5; D is uncertain. In germline, CDR1 is SGHKS, CDR2 YYEKEE (reference sequence). The CDR3 consists of 15 residues. The V end was cut by 0 bases, the J end by 2 bases, with 12 bases between.